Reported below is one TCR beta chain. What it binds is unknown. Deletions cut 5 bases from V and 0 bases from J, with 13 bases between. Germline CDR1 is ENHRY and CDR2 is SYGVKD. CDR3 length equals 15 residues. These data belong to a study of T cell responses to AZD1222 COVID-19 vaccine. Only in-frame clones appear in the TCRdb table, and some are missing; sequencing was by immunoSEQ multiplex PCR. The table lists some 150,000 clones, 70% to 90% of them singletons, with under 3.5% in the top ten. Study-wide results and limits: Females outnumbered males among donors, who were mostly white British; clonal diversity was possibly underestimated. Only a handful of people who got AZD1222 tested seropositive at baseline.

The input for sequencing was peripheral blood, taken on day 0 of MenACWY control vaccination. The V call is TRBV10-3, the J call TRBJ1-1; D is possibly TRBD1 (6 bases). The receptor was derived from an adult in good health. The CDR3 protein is CAISPSGAMNTEAFF. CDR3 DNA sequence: TGTGCCATCAGTCCCTCAGGGGCGATGAACACTGAAGCTTTCTTT.